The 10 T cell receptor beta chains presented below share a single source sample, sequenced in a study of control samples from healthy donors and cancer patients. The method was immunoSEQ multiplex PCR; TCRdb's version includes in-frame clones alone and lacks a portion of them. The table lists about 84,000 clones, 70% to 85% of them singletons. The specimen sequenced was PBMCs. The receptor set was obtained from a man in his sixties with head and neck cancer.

CDR3 nucleotide sequence: TGTGCCAGTATGCTGAGGGTTGGGCTCTACGAGCAGTACTTC. This codes for CASMLRVGLYEQYF. The chain has TRBV19 and TRBJ2-7; tentative D call: TRBD2 (5 bases). Germline values: CDR1 LNHDA, CDR2 SQIVND (reference sequence). Trimming stripped 7 bases from V and 3 bases from J, with 16 bases between. The CDR3 has 14 amino acids. Full variable domain (outside the CDR3, taken from reference TRBV19 and TRBJ2-7): DGGITQSPKYLFRKEGQNVTLSCEQNLNHDAMYWYRQDPGQGLRLIYYSQIVNDFQKGDIAEGYSVSREKKESFPLTVTSAQKNPTAFYLCASMLRVGLYEQYFGPGTRLTVT.

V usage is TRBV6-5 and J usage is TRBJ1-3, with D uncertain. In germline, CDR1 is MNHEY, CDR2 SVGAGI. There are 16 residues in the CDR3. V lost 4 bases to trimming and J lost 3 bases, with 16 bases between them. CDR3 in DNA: TGTGCCAGCAGTTTGTCAGTGGTTGCAAGTGGAAACACCATATATTTT. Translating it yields CASSLSVVASGNTIYF.

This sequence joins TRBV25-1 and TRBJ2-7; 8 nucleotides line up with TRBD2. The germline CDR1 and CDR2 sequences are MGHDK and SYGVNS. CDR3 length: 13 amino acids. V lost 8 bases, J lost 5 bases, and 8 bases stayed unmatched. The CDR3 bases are TGTGCCAGCCAGGGACTAGTAGCCGACGAGCAGTACTTC. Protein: CASQGLVADEQYF.

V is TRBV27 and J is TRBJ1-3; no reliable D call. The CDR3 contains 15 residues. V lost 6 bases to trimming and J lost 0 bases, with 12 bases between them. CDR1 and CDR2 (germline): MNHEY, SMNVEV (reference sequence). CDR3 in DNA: TGTGCCAGCAGGGCCAGTTCAAACTCTGGAAACACCATATATTTT. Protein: CASRASSNSGNTIYF.

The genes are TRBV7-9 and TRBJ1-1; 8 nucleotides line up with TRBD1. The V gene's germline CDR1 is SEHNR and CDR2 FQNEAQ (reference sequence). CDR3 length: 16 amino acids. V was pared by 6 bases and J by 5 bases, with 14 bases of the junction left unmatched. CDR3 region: CASRRGTGGPGTEAFF. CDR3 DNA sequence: TGTGCCAGCAGACGCGGGACAGGTGGGCCTGGTACTGAAGCTTTCTTT.

The CDR3 DNA reads as TGTGCCAGCTCACCACCGGGACAGGCGACCACAGATACGCAGTATTTT. Translated, it gives CASSPPGQATTDTQYF. V and J are TRBV18 and TRBJ2-3, with 8 nucleotides matching TRBD1. Losses at the gene ends were 0 bases for V and 2 bases for J; bases not matched to a gene: 4. The V gene's germline CDR1 is KGHSH and CDR2 LQKENI. The CDR3 consists of 16 residues.

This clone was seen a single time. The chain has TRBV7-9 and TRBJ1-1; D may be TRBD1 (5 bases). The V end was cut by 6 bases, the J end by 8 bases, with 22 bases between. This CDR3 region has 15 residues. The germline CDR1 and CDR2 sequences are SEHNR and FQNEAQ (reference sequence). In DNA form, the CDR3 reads TGTGCCAGCAGGGCCAGAGGGGAAGGGTCCCGAGAAGCTTTCTTT. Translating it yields CASRARGEGSREAFF.

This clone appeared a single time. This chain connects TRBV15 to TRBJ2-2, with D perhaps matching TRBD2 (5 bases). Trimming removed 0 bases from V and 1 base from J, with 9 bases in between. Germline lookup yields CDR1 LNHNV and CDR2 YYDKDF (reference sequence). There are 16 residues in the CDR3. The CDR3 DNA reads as TGTGCCACCAGCAGAGATCTGGCGGGGAACACCGGGGAGCTGTTTTTT. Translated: CATSRDLAGNTGELFF.

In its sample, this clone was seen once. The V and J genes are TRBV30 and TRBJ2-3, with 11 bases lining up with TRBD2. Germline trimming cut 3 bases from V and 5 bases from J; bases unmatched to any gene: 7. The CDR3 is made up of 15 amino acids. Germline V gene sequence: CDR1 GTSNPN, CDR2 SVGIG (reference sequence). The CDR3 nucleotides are TGTGCCTGGAGCCGAAGACTAGCGGGACGAGATACGCAGTATTTT. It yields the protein CAWSRRLAGRDTQYF.

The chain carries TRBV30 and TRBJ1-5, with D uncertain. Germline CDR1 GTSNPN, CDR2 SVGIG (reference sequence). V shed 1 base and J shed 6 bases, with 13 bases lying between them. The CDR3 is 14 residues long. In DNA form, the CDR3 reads TGTGCCTGGAGTGGACTCAGTATCGGTCAGCCCCAGCATTTT. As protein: CAWSGLSIGQPQHF.